These 18 T cell receptor beta chains came from one sample sequenced in a study of cytomegalovirus exposure and HLA in healthy donors. The PCR used 60 Vbeta and 13 Jbeta primers. Profiled with immunoSEQ multiplex PCR; TCRdb holds only in-frame clones, not every one. The table lists approximately 150,000 clones, around 88% of them singletons, with over 0.8% in the top ten. Sequencing input: PBMCs. The receptors were gathered from a woman younger than 45 in good health and CMV-seronegative.

The rearrangement links TRBV9 to TRBJ1-6, with 7 bases lining up with TRBD1. The germline V gene has CDR1 SGDLS and CDR2 YYNGEE. This CDR3 comprises 13 residues. V lost 0 bases, J lost 9 bases, and 0 bases stayed unmatched. CDR3 sequence (DNA): TGTGCCAGCAGCGTAGCAGGGGGTTCACCCCTCCACTTT. Translating it yields CASSVAGGSPLHF.

The V and J genes are TRBV7-2 and TRBJ1-4, with 9 nucleotides matching TRBD1. With V trimmed by 6 bases and J by 5 bases, 10 bases remained unmatched. The CDR3 totals 16 residues. Germline CDR1 and CDR2: SGHTA and FQGNSA. The CDR3, as DNA: TGTGCCAGCAGTCGACAGGGGGTTGGATGGAATGAAAAACTGTTTTTT. Translation: CASSRQGVGWNEKLFF. Full variable domain (rest looked up from reference TRBV7-2 and TRBJ1-4): GAGVSQSPSNKVTEKGKDVELRCDPISGHTALYWYRQSLGQGLEFLIYFQGNSAPDKSGLPSDRFSAERTGGSVSTLTIQRTQQEDSAVYLCASSRQGVGWNEKLFFGSGTQLSVL.

This clone was recorded only once. The rearrangement links TRBV21-1 to TRBJ2-7; the D call TRBD1 from the table was never checked on the DNA. TRBV21-1 is shown as a pseudogene. The CDR3 is made up of 16 amino acids. The CDR3 reads CASSTPSDRGLRWQYF. In DNA form, the CDR3 reads TGTGCCAGCAGCACCCCCTCCGACAGGGGACTACGGTGGCAGTACTTC.

The CDR3 nucleotides read TGCGCCAGCAGCTTGGACAGGTCGGTCCACGAGCAGTACTTC. Translating gives CASSLDRSVHEQYF. The chain recombines TRBV5-1 with TRBJ2-7; tentative D call: TRBD1 (5 bases). The V gene's germline CDR1 is SGHRS and CDR2 YFSETQ. Trimming removed 0 bases from V and 5 bases from J, with 12 bases in between. The CDR3 loop spans 14 amino acids.

The chain links TRBV29-1 to TRBJ2-3; TRBD2 agrees at 8 bases. Trimming took 4 bases from V and 4 from J; bases not matched to a gene: 7. The CDR3 runs to 14 residues. Germline lookup yields CDR1 SQVTM and CDR2 ANQGSEA. DNA for the CDR3: TGCAGCGTTGTGGCGGGAGGCCCCCCAGATACGCAGTATTTT. This codes for CSVVAGGPPDTQYF.

This clone was recorded only once. The rearrangement links TRBV27 to TRBJ2-3; 8 nucleotides match TRBD1. Looked up from germline, CDR1 is MNHEY and CDR2 is SMNVEV (reference sequence). V lost 5 bases and J lost 9; bases outside the gene matches: 13. The CDR3 totals 15 residues. The CDR3 protein is CASSPSTGVRETQYF. CDR3 nucleotides: TGTGCCAGCAGTCCTTCGACAGGGGTCAGGGAGACGCAGTATTTT.

The rearrangement joins TRBV5-4 to TRBJ2-2; 7 bases are shared with TRBD1. The CDR3 covers 15 residues. Germline V CDR1 and CDR2: SGHNT, YYREEE (reference sequence). V lost 5 bases to trimming and J lost 2 bases; unmatched junction nucleotides: 6. The CDR3 protein is CASSSGTDNTGELFF. For the CDR3, the DNA is TGTGCCAGCAGTTCCGGGACAGACAACACCGGGGAGCTGTTTTTT.

The chain links TRBV5-8 to TRBJ1-2; TRBD1 aligns across 7 bases. Germline loops: CDR1 SGHTS, CDR2 YDEGEE. Trimming cost V 5 bases and J 2 bases; bases outside gene matches: 12. This CDR3 is built from 16 residues. CDR3 DNA sequence: TGTGCCAGCAGAACTCGACAGGGATTGGTGAACTATGGCTACACCTTC. The encoded protein is CASRTRQGLVNYGYTF.

The chain has TRBV30 and TRBJ1-6, with unresolved D. CDR3 length: 14 amino acids. Germline V CDR1 and CDR2: GTSNPN, SVGIG (reference sequence). Trimming cost V 1 base and J 10 bases, with 14 bases left between them. Here the CDR3 reads CAWSASGVGSPLHF. The CDR3 region has the DNA TGTGCCTGGAGTGCCAGTGGTGTCGGGTCACCCCTCCACTTT. The variable domain in full, with the rest retrieved from reference TRBV30 and TRBJ1-6, is SQTIHQWPATLVQPVGSPLSLECTVEGTSNPNLYWYRQAAGRGLQLLFYSVGIGQISSEVPQNLSASRPQDRQFILSSKKLLLSDSGFYLCAWSASGVGSPLHFGNGTRLTVT.

As to this clone: Distinct nucleotide sequences in the sample also encode this CDR3. The chain carries TRBV18 and TRBJ1-1; D is uncertain. The V gene's germline CDR1 is KGHSH and CDR2 LQKENI. Trimming cost V 3 bases and J 1 base, with 6 bases left between them. The CDR3 has 13 amino acids. CDR3 nucleotides: TGTGCCAGCTCACCTAGTGGGAACACTGAAGCTTTCTTT. As protein: CASSPSGNTEAFF.

The chain has TRBV19 and TRBJ2-2; TRBD2 matches at 7 bases. Trimming cost V 2 bases and J 5 bases; bases outside gene matches: 5. Germline V CDR1 and CDR2: LNHDA, SQIVND (reference sequence). The CDR3 spans 15 residues. CDR3 nucleotides: TGTGCCAGTAGTATAAGAGCGGGAAATACCGGGGAGCTGTTTTTT. Amino acid sequence: CASSIRAGNTGELFF.

The rearrangement links TRBV28 to TRBJ2-7; 8 bases agree with TRBD1. The V gene end was trimmed by 7 bases and the J gene end by 5 bases; junction bases not matched to a gene: 16. Germline V gene sequence: CDR1 MDHEN, CDR2 SYDVKM. The CDR3 has 16 residues. CDR3 DNA: TGTGCCAGCATCCGCGGACAGGGCGTTTTCTTCGACGAGCAGTACTTC. Translating it yields CASIRGQGVFFDEQYF.

The chain recombines TRBV27 with TRBJ2-7; 12 bases fit TRBD2. This CDR3 is 16 amino acids long. Trimming cost V 2 bases and J 3 bases; bases outside gene matches: 5. Germline V CDR1 and CDR2: MNHEY, SMNVEV (reference sequence). CDR3 sequence (DNA): TGTGCCAGCAGTTTAGGTGGACTAGCGGGGAACTACGAGCAGTACTTC. This encodes CASSLGGLAGNYEQYF.

The chain is built from TRBV19 and TRBJ1-5; 8 nucleotides align to TRBD1. Germline values: CDR1 LNHDA, CDR2 SQIVND (reference sequence). Trimming took 1 base from V and 5 from J; bases not matched to a gene: 1. This CDR3 has 14 amino acids. The CDR3 sequence is CASSIAGGDQPQHF. The CDR3 DNA reads TGTGCCAGTAGTATAGCAGGGGGCGATCAGCCCCAGCATTTT.

V gene TRBV9 combines with J gene TRBJ2-5; the D gene is possibly TRBD1 (6 bases). The CDR3 length is 16 residues. CDR1 and CDR2 from the germline V gene are SGDLS and YYNGEE. The V and J ends lost 4 bases and 1 base respectively, with 17 bases between them. This CDR3 is CASSPHVGGFQETQYF. The CDR3 DNA reads TGTGCCAGCAGCCCCCACGTAGGGGGATTCCAAGAGACCCAGTACTTC.

This CDR3 is CASSRDSEEKLFF. The DNA for the CDR3 is TGTGCCAGCAGCCGGGACTCGGAGGAAAAACTGTTTTTT. The chain couples TRBV5-4 to TRBJ1-4, with D possibly TRBD1 on 5 matching bases. Germline CDR1 and CDR2: SGHNT and YYREEE (reference sequence). The CDR3 is made up of 13 amino acids. The V end was cut by 4 bases, the J end by 8 bases, with 12 bases between.

The J gene is TRBJ1-6, the V gene TRBV10-2; D perhaps matches TRBD1 (6 bases). Trimming cost V 3 bases and J 11 bases, with 14 bases left between them. CDR3 length: 14 amino acids. Germline V gene lookup returns CDR1 WSHSY and CDR2 SAAADI. CDR3 in DNA: TGCGCCAGCAGTGATCGGGCAGGGGTGACACCCCTCCACTTT. Protein sequence: CASSDRAGVTPLHF.

In nucleotides, the CDR3 is TGTGCCAGCAGCCGGCAGGGAAGGGACTACGAGCAGTACTTC. Its translation: CASSRQGRDYEQYF. The genes are TRBV27 and TRBJ2-7; TRBD1 might be the D (5 bases). The V end was cut by 6 bases, the J end by 3 bases, with 15 bases between. Germline V gene sequence: CDR1 MNHEY, CDR2 SMNVEV (reference sequence). The CDR3 runs to 14 residues.